The 29 T cell receptor beta chains listed next were all sequenced from one sample in a study of blood T cell repertoires in COVID-19. Some clones are missing from TCRdb's copy, which holds only in-frame ones; the method was immunoSEQ multiplex PCR. This table has more than 85,000 clones, around 83% appearing once. Material: peripheral blood. These receptors all stem from a woman of 80 years or more with active or convalescent COVID-19.

The chain's CDR3 is CASSPRTGKSYEQYF. The CDR3, as DNA: TGTGCCAGCTCACCGCGGACAGGTAAATCCTACGAGCAGTACTTC. The rearrangement joins TRBV18 to TRBJ2-7, with TRBD1 identical over 7 bases. V shed 3 bases, J shed 1 base, and the junction held 6 bases outside the gene matches. The germline V gene encodes CDR1 KGHSH and CDR2 LQKENI. The CDR3 extends over 15 amino acids.

In this sample, this clone turned up a few times. V and J are TRBV6-5 and TRBJ2-1, with 9 bases matching TRBD2. Germline V lookup: CDR1 MNHEY, CDR2 SVGAGI. The CDR3 totals 14 residues. The junction had 7 bases not matched to a gene; V was cut back by 6 bases and J by 7 bases. CDR3 loop: CASRPAGGSNEQFF. Written as DNA, the CDR3 is TGTGCCAGCAGGCCAGCGGGAGGATCAAATGAGCAGTTCTTC.

The chain employs TRBV28 and TRBJ2-5; the D gene is possibly TRBD1 (6 bases). The CDR3 sequence is 13 residues long. CDR1 and CDR2 (germline): MDHEN, SYDVKM. As DNA, the CDR3 is TGTGCGAGTTGGGGACACCGCACAGAGACCCAGTACTTC. As protein: CASWGHRTETQYF.

J is TRBJ2-3 and V is TRBV29-1; D remains ambiguous. V lost 4 bases to trimming and J lost 6 bases, with 5 bases between them. The length of the CDR3 is 10 residues. The germline gives CDR1 SQVTM, CDR2 ANQGSEA. In DNA, the CDR3 is TGCAGCGTTGCTAGGGATACGCAGTATTTT. Translation: CSVARDTQYF.

J is TRBJ2-1 and V is TRBV5-1, with TRBD1 identical over 9 bases. V lost 1 base and J lost 9; bases outside the gene matches: 5. The CDR3 loop spans 14 amino acids. Germline assignment: CDR1 SGHRS and CDR2 YFSETQ. The CDR3 nucleotides are TGCGCCAGCAGCTTGAGACAGGGGGAACTTGAGCAGTTCTTC. It yields the protein CASSLRQGELEQFF.

CDR3 region: CASSRRDRENIQYF. CDR3 DNA: TGTGCCAGCAGTCGCCGGGACAGGGAAAACATTCAGTACTTC. The genes are TRBV28 and TRBJ2-4, with 9 nucleotides matching TRBD1. The germline gives CDR1 MDHEN, CDR2 SYDVKM. J gave up 5 bases and V 5 bases, and 4 bases lay outside the gene matches. CDR3 length: 14 amino acids.

The chain couples TRBV12-3 or TRBV12-4 to TRBJ2-1; D may be TRBD2 (5 bases). Trimming stripped 7 bases from V and 8 bases from J, with 9 bases between. This CDR3 has 11 amino acids. The CDR3 DNA sequence: TGTGCCAGCAAGGAGGACGATGAGCAGTTCTTC. This codes for CASKEDDEQFF.

This chain links TRBV9 with TRBJ2-1; 7 bases agree with TRBD2. Germline V gene sequence: CDR1 SGDLS, CDR2 YYNGEE. V lost 4 bases and J lost 9; bases outside the gene matches: 13. The CDR3 is made up of 15 amino acids. The CDR3 DNA is TGTGCCAGCAGCCCATTCTCGGCGGTAGCGGGTGAGCAGTTCTTC. This translates into CASSPFSAVAGEQFF. The full variable domain, rest sourced from reference TRBV9 and TRBJ2-1, is DSGVTQTPKHLITATGQRVTLRCSPRSGDLSVYWYQQSLDQGLQFLIQYYNGEERAKGNILERFSAQQFPDLHSELNLSSLELGDSALYFCASSPFSAVAGEQFFGPGTRLTVL.

This clone has just one count. The chain is built from TRBV5-1 and TRBJ2-7; 9 bases match TRBD1. This CDR3 is 14 amino acids long. CDR1 SGHRS and CDR2 YFSETQ come from the germline V gene. Germline trimming cut 3 bases from V and 6 bases from J; bases unmatched to any gene: 7. The CDR3 here is CASSSYRGRLEQYF. CDR3 bases: TGCGCCAGCAGCTCCTACAGGGGGCGCCTCGAGCAGTACTTC.

Written as DNA, the CDR3 is TGTGCCAGCAGCCCTGGACAGGGCCGCACAGATACGCAGTATTTT. It specifies CASSPGQGRTDTQYF. The chain couples TRBV5-8 to TRBJ2-3; TRBD1 matches at 8 bases. This CDR3 has 15 amino acids. V lost 4 bases to trimming and J lost 1 base; unmatched junction nucleotides: 5. Germline loops: CDR1 SGHTS, CDR2 YDEGEE.

V usage is TRBV3-1 (or the pseudogene TRBV3-2) and J usage is TRBJ2-2; D may be TRBD2 (6 bases). The CDR3 runs 15 residues. Trimming left V 1 base short and J 7 bases short, with 13 bases between. Germline CDR1 LGHDT, CDR2 YNNKEL (reference sequence). The DNA for the CDR3 is TGTGCCAGCAGCCAAGCTCTAGGGAGGAGCGGGGAGCTGTTTTTT. It translates to CASSQALGRSGELFF.

The chain employs TRBV9 and TRBJ2-2; 7 bases agree with TRBD2. V lost 0 bases, J lost 4 bases, and 3 bases stayed unmatched. Germline values: CDR1 SGDLS, CDR2 YYNGEE. The CDR3 is 15 amino acids. Here the CDR3 DNA reads TGTGCCAGCAGCGTAGAAGCGGGACTCACCGGGGAGCTGTTTTTT. Translating gives CASSVEAGLTGELFF.

The chain joins TRBV28 to TRBJ1-6, with a weak D call TRBD1 (6 bases). Looked up from germline, CDR1 is MDHEN and CDR2 is SYDVKM. CDR3 length: 15 residues. V gave up 1 base and J gave up 8 bases, with 12 bases separating them. The CDR3 DNA is TGTGCCAGCAGTTTATTAAGGCCAGGGGATTCACCCCTCCACTTT. This translates into CASSLLRPGDSPLHF.

This clone was counted only a few times. The V and J genes are TRBV27 and TRBJ2-4; 9 bases fit TRBD2. V shed 5 bases and J 3 bases; nucleotides not matched to a gene: 8. Germline V gives CDR1 MNHEY, CDR2 SMNVEV (reference sequence). The CDR3 runs to 16 residues. The DNA of the CDR3 is TGTGCCAGCAGTCTAATAGCGGGAGTCGACAAAAACATTCAGTACTTC. It encodes CASSLIAGVDKNIQYF.

V is TRBV6-5 and J is TRBJ2-7; possibly TRBD2 for D (6 bases). From germline, CDR1 is MNHEY and CDR2 SVGAGI. CDR3 length: 13 residues. V was shortened by 6 bases and J by 3 bases, with 12 bases between the two germline ends. The CDR3 DNA is TGTGCCAGCAGGGCGGGGTTACTCTACGAGCAGTACTTC. It translates to CASRAGLLYEQYF.

This chain connects TRBV2 to TRBJ1-5; a possible D gene is TRBD1 (6 bases). Looked up from germline, CDR1 is SNHLY and CDR2 is FYNNEI. CDR3 length: 14 residues. V was pared by 6 bases and J by 0 bases, with 9 bases between. In DNA, the CDR3 is TGTGCCAGCAGAGGGGGTCTTAGCAATCAGCCCCAGCATTTT. Protein sequence: CASRGGLSNQPQHF.

This chain connects TRBV3-1 (or the pseudogene TRBV3-2) to TRBJ2-7; 8 positions match TRBD1. The ends lost 2 bases at V and 4 bases at J; junction bases unmatched: 7. CDR1 is LGHDT and CDR2 is YNNKEL in the germline V gene (reference sequence). The CDR3 loop spans 15 amino acids. The CDR3 loop is CASSQRRDRGYEQYF. CDR3 bases: TGTGCCAGCAGCCAACGACGAGACAGGGGATACGAGCAGTACTTC.

The CDR3 loop reads CASSLGGREGETQYF. For the CDR3, the DNA is TGTGCCAGCAGCTTAGGCGGGAGGGAGGGGGAGACCCAGTACTTC. The chain joins TRBV7-3 to TRBJ2-5; 9 bases are shared with TRBD2. V dropped 2 bases and J dropped 5; count of bases not matched to a gene: 6. There are 15 residues in the CDR3. The germline gives CDR1 SGHTA, CDR2 FQGTGA. Full variable domain (outside the CDR3, taken from reference TRBV7-3 and TRBJ2-5): GAGVSQTPSNKVTEKGKYVELRCDPISGHTALYWYRQSLGQGPEFLIYFQGTGAADDSGLPNDRFFAVRPEGSVSTLKIQRTERGDSAVYLCASSLGGREGETQYFGPGTRLLVL.

The chain joins TRBV6-5 to TRBJ2-7; 12 nucleotides line up with TRBD2. The length of the CDR3 is 14 residues. The V gene's germline CDR1 is MNHEY and CDR2 SVGAGI. J gave up 5 bases and V 8 bases, and 7 bases lay outside the gene matches. The CDR3 bases are TGTGCCAGCCGACTAGCGGGAGCTGGCCACGAGCAGTACTTC. This gives the protein CASRLAGAGHEQYF.

This chain links TRBV18 with TRBJ1-4; D not certain. V lost 3 bases and J lost 8, with 16 bases in between. The germline gives CDR1 KGHSH, CDR2 LQKENI. The CDR3 length is 15 residues. The CDR3 region is CASSPLGAPDEKLFF. The CDR3 bases are TGTGCCAGCTCACCTCTGGGAGCACCGGACGAAAAACTGTTTTTT.

J is TRBJ1-4 and V is TRBV13, with 12 bases that match TRBD1. There are 18 residues in the CDR3. Germline V CDR1 and CDR2: PRHDT, FYEKMQ (reference sequence). Losses at the gene ends were 5 bases for V and 5 bases for J; bases not matched to a gene: 12. Here the CDR3 reads CASSANRDRGLANEKLFF. The CDR3 DNA is TGTGCCAGCAGCGCAAACCGGGACAGGGGGCTTGCCAATGAAAAACTGTTTTTT.

The chain joins TRBV4-2 to TRBJ2-2, with 10 positions matching TRBD2. Germline V gives CDR1 LGHNA, CDR2 YNFKEQ. V lost 7 bases and J lost 5; bases outside the gene matches: 4. This CDR3 is built from 14 residues. Here the CDR3 reads CASNGLADTGELFF. The CDR3 region has the DNA TGTGCCAGCAACGGACTAGCGGATACCGGGGAGCTGTTTTTT.

The chain carries TRBV6-4 and TRBJ2-5, with 8 bases matching TRBD2. The CDR3 is 17 residues long. Germline V gene lookup returns CDR1 MRHNA and CDR2 SNTAGT. The ends lost 6 bases at V and 3 bases at J; junction bases unmatched: 15. The CDR3 loop is CASSPRIRLASKETQYF. The CDR3 DNA follows: TGTGCCAGCAGCCCCAGGATTCGACTAGCGTCAAAAGAGACCCAGTACTTC.

CDR3 nucleotides: TGTGCCAGCAGTTACGGTAGCGGGAGCGTTTCCTACGAGCAGTACTTC. Protein: CASSYGSGSVSYEQYF. This chain uses TRBV6-5 with TRBJ2-7, with TRBD2 matching 9 bases. Germline CDR1 and CDR2: MNHEY and SVGAGI. Losses at the gene ends were 2 bases for V and 1 base for J; bases not matched to a gene: 6. CDR3 length: 16 amino acids.

The chain couples TRBV3-1 (or the pseudogene TRBV3-2) to TRBJ2-1; tentative D call: TRBD2 (6 bases). Trimming shortened V by 1 base and J by 16 bases, and 14 bases separated the two germline ends. The CDR3 has 12 amino acids. In germline, CDR1 is LGHDT, CDR2 YNNKEL (reference sequence). The CDR3 region is CASSQVSGARFF. Here the CDR3 DNA reads TGTGCCAGCAGCCAAGTATCGGGAGCGCGATTCTTC.

This chain connects TRBV30 to TRBJ1-1; D gene uncertain. Germline V gene lookup returns CDR1 GTSNPN and CDR2 SVGIG (reference sequence). Trimming took off 2 bases at V and 0 bases at J, with 7 bases between the two ends. This CDR3 has 13 residues. Here the CDR3 reads CAWSREMNTEAFF. CDR3 DNA sequence: TGTGCCTGGAGTAGAGAGATGAACACTGAAGCTTTCTTT.

The genes are TRBV6-5 and TRBJ1-5; tentative D call: TRBD1 (6 bases). This CDR3 has 14 amino acids. Per germline, CDR1 MNHEY and CDR2 SVGAGI. Trimming shortened V by 5 bases and J by 3 bases, and 11 bases separated the two germline ends. The CDR3 nucleotides read TGTGCCAGCAGTAGGGGGGGGTTCAATCAGCCCCAGCATTTT. As protein: CASSRGGFNQPQHF.

The J gene is TRBJ2-7, the V gene TRBV4-2; tentative D call: TRBD2 (5 bases). V shed 1 base and J shed 3 bases, with 7 bases lying between them. Germline CDR1 and CDR2: LGHNA and YNFKEQ. The CDR3 runs 13 residues. CDR3: CASSQGDYYEQYF. The CDR3 DNA reads as TGTGCCAGCAGCCAAGGTGACTACTACGAGCAGTACTTC.

This CDR3 is CASSLRGLWITDTQYF. Written as DNA, the CDR3 is TGTGCCAGCAGTTTACGGGGACTATGGATCACAGATACGCAGTATTTT. The rearrangement joins TRBV27 to TRBJ2-3, with 7 nucleotides matching TRBD2. The CDR3 spans 16 residues. After removal of 2 bases from V and 2 bases from J, the junction contained 7 bases not matched to a gene. Germline V CDR1 and CDR2: MNHEY, SMNVEV (reference sequence).